Listed below are T cell receptor beta chains from one sample, sequenced in a study of cytomegalovirus exposure and HLA in healthy donors. Profiling relied on immunoSEQ multiplex PCR, and the TCRdb table lists in-frame clones only, not all of them. The sample carries around 150,000 clones, roughly 79% recorded once. Specimen: PBMCs. The receptors come from a man aged 25-40 years in good health and CMV-seropositive. Both conserved end residues are part of each CDR3. Fields, in order: clone size, J gene, V gene, D gene, CDR3 DNA, CDR3 protein. A D gene is named only where the DNA matches it firmly. Rows give clone size only sometimes, using once, few, many, or a class for an expanded clone.

-	TRBJ2-6	TRBV30	-	TGTGCCTGGAGTGTACTAGGGGGGGCCCCCGGGGCCAACGTCCTGACTTTC	CAWSVLGGAPGANVLTF
-	TRBJ1-1	TRBV7-3	TRBD1	TGTGCCAGCAGCTTACTGGGACAGGGTAAAGCTTTCTTT	CASSLLGQGKAFF
-	TRBJ2-7	TRBV13	TRBD1	TGTGCCAGCAGCTTGCAAGGGGGCAAGAACGAGCAGTACTTC	CASSLQGGKNEQYF
-	TRBJ2-1	TRBV6-5	TRBD1	TGTGCCAGCAGTTACGCCGGAGGGACAGGGGGCAATGAGCAGTTCTTC	CASSYAGGTGGNEQFF
-	TRBJ1-1	TRBV15	-	TGTGCCACCAGCAGTGATCACTACACTGAAGCTTTCTTT	CATSSDHYTEAFF
once	TRBJ1-2	TRBV18	-	TGTGCCAGCTCACGCCCCCAGGATGGCTACACCTTC	CASSRPQDGYTF
-	TRBJ2-2	TRBV5-1	-	TGCGCCAGCTCCGCCGGAACTAGTCCGGGCACCGGGGAGCTGTTTTTT	CASSAGTSPGTGELFF
-	TRBJ2-3	TRBV2	TRBD2	TGTGCCAGCAGGGGGGGGTATCGCACAGATACGCAGTATTTT	CASRGGYRTDTQYF
once	TRBJ2-7	TRBV28	TRBD2	TGTGCCAGCAGTTCCTCTTCGCCTCGCGGACTAGCGGGATTGGGCTTC	CASSSSSPRGLAGLGF
-	TRBJ2-2	TRBV5-1	TRBD1	TGCGCCAGCTCTGTGACAGGGGGACTCACCGGGGAGCTGTTTTTT	CASSVTGGLTGELFF
-	TRBJ1-2	TRBV5-1	-	TGCGCCAGCAGCTTGGGGGCAGGGCCAACCGGTTATGGCTACACCTTC	CASSLGAGPTGYGYTF
-	TRBJ2-7	TRBV6-1	-	TGTGCCAGCAGTAAACTCTCGTACGAGCAGTACTTC	CASSKLSYEQYF
-	TRBJ1-1	TRBV28	-	TGTGCCAGCAGTTCGGGGGGAGCTTTCTTT	CASSSGGAFF
-	TRBJ2-5	TRBV29-1	TRBD1	TGCAGCGTTGACCTACAGGGGCCGGCGCGGGAGACCCAGTACTTC	CSVDLQGPARETQYF
-	TRBJ1-5	TRBV30	-	TGTGCCTGGACGACAGGAGGCAATCAGCCCCAGCATTTT	CAWTTGGNQPQHF
-	TRBJ1-2	TRBV16	-	TGTGCCAGCAGCCAAACAGGCTATGGCTACACCTTC	CASSQTGYGYTF
-	TRBJ2-5	TRBV6-5	-	TGTGCCAGCGCCAGGGAAGAGACCCAGTACTTC	CASAREETQYF
-	TRBJ1-5	TRBV19	TRBD1	TGTGCCAGTAGTACCTGGACAGGGCATCAGCCCCAGCATTTT	CASSTWTGHQPQHF
-	TRBJ1-5	TRBV15	-	TGTGCCACCAGCAGAGTCCCCGGGGGTAATCAGCCCCAGCATTTT	CATSRVPGGNQPQHF
once	TRBJ1-6	TRBV27	TRBD1	TGTGCCAGCAGTCTCCGACAGGGGTATTCACCCCTCCACTTT	CASSLRQGYSPLHF
-	TRBJ1-2	TRBV6-6	TRBD1	TGTGCCAGCAGACGGACAGGGGAAGCCTATGGCTACACCTTC	CASRRTGEAYGYTF
-	TRBJ2-3	TRBV7-2	TRBD2	TGTGCCAGCAGCTCATTCCGGACTAGCGGGGTGATCGGGGCAGATACGCAGTATTTT	CASSSFRTSGVIGADTQYF
-	TRBJ2-5	TRBV19	TRBD2	TGTGCCAGTAGTAACCGGGGACTAGCGGGGGGGTGGGAGACCCAGTACTTC	CASSNRGLAGGWETQYF
-	TRBJ1-2	TRBV7-8	-	TGTGCCAGCAGCTGGGCAGAGGGCTATGGCTACACCTTC	CASSWAEGYGYTF
-	TRBJ2-4	TRBV5-6	TRBD1	TGTGCCAGCAGCACGGACAGGGCTTCGGGCAAAAACATTCAGTACTTC	CASSTDRASGKNIQYF
-	TRBJ2-7	TRBV6-5	-	TGTGCCAGCAGTTACCGACAGGCCTACGAGCAGTACTTC	CASSYRQAYEQYF
-	TRBJ2-1	TRBV5-6	TRBD1	TGTGCCAGCAGCACCCAACGGACAGGGGACACCTACAATGAGCAGTTCTTC	CASSTQRTGDTYNEQFF
-	TRBJ1-5	TRBV29-1	TRBD1	TGCAGCGTCTCCGGGACAGGGTGGAATCAGCCCCAGCATTTT	CSVSGTGWNQPQHF
-	TRBJ1-1	TRBV7-3	-	TGTGCCAGCAGCTTTGAGGGTAATTCTGAAGCTTTCTTT	CASSFEGNSEAFF
-	TRBJ1-1	TRBV10-3	-	TGTGCCATCAGCCCGAGAGGAGAGGACACTGAAGCTTTCTTT	CAISPRGEDTEAFF
few	TRBJ1-2	TRBV7-9	-	TGTGCCAGCAGCTTAGCGCTTGTAAGGGGCTATGGCTACACCTTC	CASSLALVRGYGYTF
-	TRBJ2-3	TRBV6-1	TRBD2	TGTGCCAGCAGTGTGGCGGGGGGGCCTACAGATACGCAGTATTTT	CASSVAGGPTDTQYF
-	TRBJ1-1	TRBV7-3	-	TGTGCCAGCAGCTTATTAACAGACACTGAAGCTTTCTTT	CASSLLTDTEAFF
-	TRBJ1-2	TRBV19	-	TGTGCCAGTAGTCAGACAGCGAACTATGGCTACACCTTC	CASSQTANYGYTF
-	TRBJ1-1	TRBV7-9	-	TGTGCCGGGGGGGTCGTGAACACTGAAGCTTTCTTT	CAGGVVNTEAFF
once	TRBJ1-2	TRBV5-8	-	TGTGCCAGCAGCTTATATCAGGCAGGGCGCAGCTATGGCTACACCTTC	CASSLYQAGRSYGYTF
-	TRBJ1-1	TRBV7-9	TRBD1	TGTGCCAGCAGGATAACAGGGGCTCCCCCAACTGAAGCTTTCTTT	CASRITGAPPTEAFF
-	TRBJ1-1	TRBV11-2	TRBD1	TGTGCCAGCAGCGCCCGACAGGGGCAGAACACTGAAGCTTTCTTT	CASSARQGQNTEAFF
-	TRBJ2-7	TRBV28	TRBD1	TGTGCCACCTACGGGACAGAAAGAACAAACTCCTACGAGCAGTACTTC	CATYGTERTNSYEQYF
-	TRBJ2-5	TRBV7-9	-	TGTGCCAGCAGCCGGGACATAAAGGAGACCCAGTACTTC	CASSRDIKETQYF
-	TRBJ2-3	TRBV5-1	TRBD2	TGCGCCAGCAGCACCTTGACTAGCGGGAAAGGCACAGGCGGAGATACGCAGTATTTT	CASSTLTSGKGTGGDTQYF
-	TRBJ1-2	TRBV5-1	TRBD1	TGCGCCAGCAGCTCCCGGACAGGATCCGTCTATGGCTACACCTTC	CASSSRTGSVYGYTF
-	TRBJ2-1	TRBV5-1	TRBD2	TGCGCCAGCAGCTTAAGCGGGGGGTCCTACAATGAGCAGTTCTTC	CASSLSGGSYNEQFF
-	TRBJ2-7	TRBV14	-	TGTGCCAGCAGCCAACGTAGCTTAGGACAGCAAAGGGGCGAGCAGTACTTC	CASSQRSLGQQRGEQYF
-	TRBJ2-2	TRBV5-1	-	TGCGCCAGCAGCTTGATGGTTGTAGCGAACACCGGGGAGCTGTTTTTT	CASSLMVVANTGELFF
few	TRBJ2-7	TRBV14	-	TGTGCCAGCAGCCAAGACCTACCAGGCGGGGAGCAGTACTTC	CASSQDLPGGEQYF
few	TRBJ2-1	TRBV6-4	TRBD2	TGTGCCAGCAGTTTTTTAGCGGGGGGTGTCAATGAGCAGTTCTTC	CASSFLAGGVNEQFF
few	TRBJ1-2	TRBV6-5	TRBD1	TGTGCCAGCAGTCAGTCAATACAGGGGAATGGCTACACCTTC	CASSQSIQGNGYTF
-	TRBJ2-3	TRBV2	TRBD2	TGTGCCAGCGCGGGAGCCATCACAGATACGCAGTATTTT	CASAGAITDTQYF
-	TRBJ2-3	TRBV4-3	TRBD1	TGCGCCAGCAGCCAAAACCCCTCCAGGGGGCAAACAGATACGCAGTATTTT	CASSQNPSRGQTDTQYF
-	TRBJ2-6	TRBV11-1	TRBD1	TGTGCCAGCAGTCGCCGGGACAGGGGGTCTGGGGCCAACGTCCTGACTTTC	CASSRRDRGSGANVLTF
-	TRBJ2-7	TRBV4-3	TRBD2	TGCGCCAGCAGCCAAGATCAAATGGAAGCGGGGGGATTTTACGAGCAGTACTTC	CASSQDQMEAGGFYEQYF
few	TRBJ1-2	TRBV19	TRBD1	TGTGCCAGTAGTCGACGATTCGTTCTTGGACAGGCCCTTCTCGGCTATGGCTACACCTTC	CASSRRFVLGQALLGYGYTF
many	TRBJ2-7	TRBV7-6	-	TGTGCCAGCAGCTTACAGGTCTCCTACGAGCAGTACTTC	CASSLQVSYEQYF
-	TRBJ2-7	TRBV6-6	TRBD1	TGTGCCAGCAGGGATACCGGGACAGGCCTCTACGAGCAGTACTTC	CASRDTGTGLYEQYF